What follows are 7 T cell receptor beta chains derived from one specimen sequenced in a study of blood T cell repertoires in COVID-19. Produced via immunoSEQ multiplex PCR; TCRdb's table is partial and in-frame only. The repertoire holds 180,000 or so clones, with more than 65% as singletons. What was sequenced was PBMCs or T cells enriched from blood (not recorded which). These receptor sequences come from a man aged 50 to 60 who had recovered from COVID-19.

This chain connects TRBV12-3 or TRBV12-4 to TRBJ1-2, with unresolved D. The V and J ends lost 7 bases and 0 bases respectively, with 9 bases between them. The CDR3 spans 13 residues. The DNA of the CDR3 is TGTGCCAGCATCCCTATGACTAACTATGGCTACACCTTC. Protein: CASIPMTNYGYTF.

This clone has a single count. The chain employs TRBV5-4 and TRBJ2-7; 9 bases fit TRBD1. The CDR3 sequence is 16 residues long. Germline CDR1 reads SGHNT; CDR2 reads YYREEE (reference sequence). V was pared by 4 bases and J by 1 base, with 9 bases of the junction left unmatched. CDR3 residues: CASSPTWGTGSYEQYF. CDR3 sequence (DNA): TGTGCCAGCAGCCCAACATGGGGGACAGGGTCCTACGAGCAGTACTTC.

The genes are TRBV3-1 (or the pseudogene TRBV3-2) and TRBJ1-3, with TRBD1 as a possible D gene (5 bases). The V end lost 1 base, the J end lost 2 bases, and 9 bases lay between the germline ends. This CDR3 comprises 15 residues. Germline lookup yields CDR1 LGHDT and CDR2 YNNKEL (reference sequence). The CDR3: CASSQGIRAGNTIYF. In DNA form, the CDR3 reads TGTGCCAGCAGCCAAGGTATCAGGGCTGGAAACACCATATATTTT.

The chain joins TRBV28 to TRBJ1-1, with D uncertain. The CDR3 covers 16 residues. The germline V gene encodes CDR1 MDHEN and CDR2 SYDVKM. Deletions cut 6 bases from V and 1 base from J, with 18 bases between. CDR3 DNA sequence: TGTGCCAGCAGCCCCTATGGAGGGCTTCCGAACACTGAAGCTTTCTTT. Protein product: CASSPYGGLPNTEAFF.

This clone was seen only once. V usage is TRBV30 and J usage is TRBJ2-1, with 9 nucleotides matching TRBD1. Germline CDR1 reads GTSNPN; CDR2 reads SVGIG (reference sequence). Trimming took 1 base from V and 6 from J; bases not matched to a gene: 4. This CDR3 spans 14 amino acids. The CDR3 DNA reads TGTGCCTGGAGTGGAGGACAGGGGCTCAATGAGCAGTTCTTC. Protein sequence: CAWSGGQGLNEQFF.

This rearrangement joins TRBV12-3 or TRBV12-4 to TRBJ2-7; D remains ambiguous. The CDR3 spans 13 residues. V lost 1 base, J lost 3 bases, and 7 bases lay in between. The chain's CDR3 is CASSLGPDYEQYF. The CDR3 coding sequence is TGTGCCAGCAGTTTAGGGCCAGACTACGAGCAGTACTTC.

CDR3 coding DNA: TGCAGCGTTCAGGGGGCGAATGGCTACACCTTC. Amino acids: CSVQGANGYTF. The V call is TRBV29-1, the J call TRBJ1-2; 8 bases are shared with TRBD1. The V gene's germline CDR1 is SQVTM and CDR2 ANQGSEA. After removal of 5 bases from V and 6 bases from J, the junction contained 2 bases not matched to a gene. This CDR3 has 11 amino acids.